This TCR beta chain originates from a study of blood T cell repertoires in COVID-19. This CDR3 region has 14 residues. Between the trimmed V and J ends, which lost 6 bases and 5 bases, there was a span of 16 bases. Germline-derived CDR1 and CDR2 are MDHEN and SYDVKM. In terms of age and location, participants ranged from about 18 to 100 years and lived in about 25 US areas. The method was immunoSEQ multiplex PCR; TCRdb's version includes in-frame clones alone and lacks a portion of them. The sample holds around 320,000 clones, under 90% seen once. Sequenced material: PBMCs or T cells enriched from blood (not recorded which). The rearrangement joins TRBV28 to TRBJ1-2, with a tentative D call TRBD1 (6 bases). The sequence derives from a woman aged 45-59 years who had been exposed to COVID-19. CDR3 loop: CASSPGQGQYGYTF. The CDR3 DNA sequence: TGTGCCAGCAGCCCGGGACAAGGACAATATGGCTACACCTTC.